Each of the 16 T cell receptor beta chains below was sequenced from the same sample in a study of spatial heterogeneity in lung cancer. Time point indicated: sample taken at primary tumor resection. Whole RNA, which was extracted from tumor, nontumor lung tissue or frozen PBMC, was sequenced without any cell sorting. Each CDR3 protein gets one entry after TCRdb re-called the 5' RACE reads with MiXCR. The profile shows 90,000 to 95,000 distinct CDR3 sequences, 10% to 15% of them singletons. The material was PBMCs, obtained at surgery. The receptor source for this set is a male donor with early-stage non-small cell lung cancer.

This chain uses TRBV28 with TRBJ2-2, with 9 bases lining up with TRBD1. V gave up 2 bases and J gave up 7 bases; unmatched junction bases: 8. This CDR3 has 16 amino acids. Germline CDR1 and CDR2: MDHEN and SYDVKM. The CDR3 DNA reads TGTGCCAGCAGTTTACCCTGGACAGGGGTCAGCGGGGAGCTGTTTTTT. It codes for CASSLPWTGVSGELFF.

This clonotype appeared many times. This chain connects TRBV6-2 or TRBV6-3 to TRBJ2-1, with D possibly TRBD2 on 6 matching bases. V dropped 8 bases and J dropped 2 bases, with 10 bases sitting between them. Germline V gene data show CDR1 as MNHEY and CDR2 as SVGEGT. CDR3 size: 13 residues. The CDR3 is CASGWGAYNEQFF. CDR3 nucleotides: TGTGCCAGCGGTTGGGGGGCCTACAATGAGCAGTTCTTC.

This clonotype has a count of ten or more. The chain couples TRBV29-1 to TRBJ1-5; 10 bases agree with TRBD1. Germline CDR1 reads SQVTM; CDR2 reads ANQGSEA. With V trimmed by 4 bases and J by 7 bases, 4 bases remained unmatched. The CDR3 is made up of 13 amino acids. CDR3: CSVGDRGGQPQHF. The CDR3 bases are TGCAGCGTTGGGGACAGGGGCGGGCAGCCCCAGCATTTT.

Within the sample, this clonotype is medium-sized. The chain joins TRBV20-1 to TRBJ2-1, with 10 bases that match TRBD2. The CDR3 consists of 16 residues. Germline CDR1 is DFQATT and CDR2 is SNEGSKA (reference sequence). V shed 5 bases and J 0 bases; nucleotides not matched to a gene: 7. The CDR3 DNA sequence: TGCAGTGCTTCCCGGGCTAGCGGGAGCTCCTACAATGAGCAGTTCTTC. Its protein is CSASRASGSSYNEQFF.

As for this clonotype: The conserved phenylalanine or tryptophan is not found at the CDR3 terminus, so this likely reflects a read error. No DNA is shown, since the ends of the CDR3 on it are uncertain; the CDR3 is the one TCRdb lists. The chain employs TRBV23-1 and TRBJ2-4. TRBV23-1 is labeled an ORF, and its function is uncertain. The CDR3 is made up of 8 amino acids, end residues included. The CDR3 is CASSQSLL.

This clonotype has more than one count but fewer than ten. The chain combines TRBV6-6 with TRBJ2-3, with D perhaps TRBD2 (6 bases). Trimming left V 2 bases short and J 0 bases short, with 9 bases between. CDR1 is MNHNY and CDR2 is SVGAGI in the germline V gene (reference sequence). The CDR3 is 15 residues long. The CDR3: CASSYGTLSTDTQYF. CDR3 coding DNA: TGTGCCAGCAGTTACGGGACTCTAAGCACAGATACGCAGTATTTT.

The rearrangement joins TRBV5-1 to TRBJ1-2; 7 bases agree with TRBD1. The CDR3 extends over 15 amino acids. In germline, CDR1 is SGHRS, CDR2 YFSETQ. Trimming cost V 0 bases and J 7 bases; bases outside gene matches: 9. The CDR3 reads CASSLVGTGDAGYTF. CDR3 DNA sequence: TGCGCCAGCAGCTTGGTGGGTACAGGGGATGCTGGCTACACCTTC. Based on the CDR3 plus reference TRBV5-1 and TRBJ1-2, the full variable domain is KAGVTQTPRYLIKTRGQQVTLSCSPISGHRSVSWYQQTPGQGLQFLFEYFSETQRNKGNFPGRFSGRQFSNSRSEMNVSTLELGDSALYLCASSLVGTGDAGYTFGSGTRLTVV.

Many counts were recorded for this clonotype. The CDR3 DNA reads TGTGCCATCAGTGGTGGGGGGGATGAGCAGTTCTTC. Translation: CAISGGGDEQFF. The chain has TRBV10-3 and TRBJ2-1; 7 nucleotides agree with TRBD2. CDR1 and CDR2 (germline): ENHRY, SYGVKD. J gave up 8 bases and V 4 bases, and 2 bases lay outside the gene matches. This CDR3 comprises 12 residues.

The sample holds one count of this clonotype. Germline is not matched at one junction end, which may reflect a read error. The CDR3 loop reads CASSLAGANQPRHF. The CDR3 DNA sequence: TGTGCCAGCAGCTTAGCAGGGGCCAATCAGCCCCGGCATTTT. The genes are TRBV7-2 and TRBJ1-5; weak D call: TRBD1 (5 bases). The CDR3 has 14 residues. Per the germline V gene, CDR1 is SGHTA and CDR2 is FQGNSA. The complete variable domain, with remaining parts taken from reference TRBV7-2 and TRBJ1-5, reads GAGVSQSPSNKVTEKGKDVELRCDPISGHTALYWYRQSLGQGLEFLIYFQGNSAPDKSGLPSDRFSAERTGGSVSTLTIQRTQQEDSAVYLCASSLAGANQPRHFGDGTRLSIL.

The chain joins TRBV20-1 to TRBJ1-4, with D perhaps matching TRBD1 (6 bases). V shed 8 bases and J shed 7 bases, with 17 bases lying between them. CDR1 is DFQATT, CDR2 SNEGSKA, per germline (reference sequence). The CDR3 contains 13 residues. CDR3 nucleotides: TGCAGTCCGAACAGGGACGTAAGTGAAAAACTGTTTTTT. Protein product: CSPNRDVSEKLFF.

This sequence joins TRBV9 and TRBJ2-2; TRBD1 agrees at 8 bases. Germline V gives CDR1 SGDLS, CDR2 YYNGEE. Losses at the gene ends were 0 bases for V and 0 bases for J; bases not matched to a gene: 4. The CDR3 has 17 amino acids. This CDR3 is CASSVVPTGANTGELFF. The CDR3 DNA is TGTGCCAGCAGCGTAGTCCCGACAGGGGCGAACACCGGGGAGCTGTTTTTT.

This clonotype was picked up a small number of times. The chain is built from TRBV6-2 or TRBV6-3 and TRBJ2-7; 10 bases fit TRBD2. V shed 5 bases, J shed 1 base, and the junction held 5 bases outside the gene matches. The CDR3 is 15 amino acids. The germline CDR1 and CDR2 sequences are MNHEY and SVGEGT. CDR3 loop: CASSAPGLASYEQYF. CDR3 DNA: TGTGCCAGCAGTGCACCGGGACTAGCGTCCTACGAGCAGTACTTC.

V gene TRBV11-2 combines with J gene TRBJ2-3, with TRBD2 matching 7 bases. The junction had 13 bases not matched to a gene; V was cut back by 0 bases and J by 4 bases. This CDR3 is 18 amino acids long. CDR1 SGHAT and CDR2 FQNNGV come from the germline V gene. The CDR3 sequence is CASSLDRASGRPPDTQYF. The CDR3 DNA follows: TGTGCCAGCAGCTTAGATCGGGCTAGCGGCCGCCCGCCAGATACGCAGTATTTT.

The chain carries TRBV3-1 and TRBJ2-5, with D hard to call. CDR3 length equals 12 residues. CDR1 LGHDT and CDR2 YNNKEL come from the germline V gene (reference sequence). Trimming took off 3 bases at V and 4 bases at J, with 6 bases between the two ends. CDR3 region: CASSQSRETQYF. The CDR3 DNA follows: TGTGCCAGCAGCCAGTCCAGAGAGACCCAGTACTTC.

This clonotype was seen only a few times. The chain combines TRBV12-3 or TRBV12-4 with TRBJ1-5; D is perhaps TRBD1 (6 bases). The CDR3 loop spans 13 amino acids. V was pared by 3 bases and J by 5 bases, with 8 bases between. In DNA form, the CDR3 reads TGTGCCAGCAGTTTTGAGGGGGATCAGCCCCAGCATTTT. Its translation is CASSFEGDQPQHF.

The sample holds a few counts of this clonotype. The genes are TRBV5-6 and TRBJ2-7, with no clear D. Trimming stripped 4 bases from V and 6 bases from J, with 14 bases between. Looked up from germline, CDR1 is SGHDT and CDR2 is YYEEEE. The length of the CDR3 is 13 residues. The CDR3 here is CASSDGPDPEQYF. The CDR3 DNA reads TGTGCCAGCAGCGACGGACCGGACCCCGAGCAGTACTTC.